The 24 T cell receptor beta chains presented below share a single source sample, sequenced in a study of blood T cell repertoires in COVID-19. Sequenced by immunoSEQ multiplex PCR; TCRdb stores in-frame clones only, minus some. The sample includes about 220,000 clones, roughly 87% seen only once; the top ten take 1.9%. Input material: peripheral blood. Source of these receptors: a man between 40 and 49 years old with active or convalescent COVID-19.

The chain has TRBV19 and TRBJ2-5, with D possibly matching TRBD1 (5 bases). Germline CDR1 and CDR2: LNHDA and SQIVND (reference sequence). Deletions cut 3 bases from V and 1 base from J, with 12 bases between. The CDR3 spans 15 residues. The CDR3 protein is CASSMAARAQETQYF. For the CDR3, the DNA is TGTGCCAGTAGTATGGCCGCCAGGGCCCAAGAGACCCAGTACTTC.

This sequence joins TRBV7-9 and TRBJ1-6; D call uncertain. V shed 6 bases and J shed 2 bases, with 11 bases lying between them. This CDR3 region has 15 residues. Germline CDR1 and CDR2: SEHNR and FQNEAQ (reference sequence). The CDR3 is CASRPSGAYNSPLHF. In DNA, the CDR3 is TGTGCCAGCAGGCCTTCCGGGGCCTATAATTCACCCCTCCACTTT. The entire variable domain, with the rest obtained from reference TRBV7-9 and TRBJ1-6, is as follows: DTGVSQNPRHKITKRGQNVTFRCDPISEHNRLYWYRQTLGQGPEFLTYFQNEAQLEKSRLLSDRFSAERPKGSFSTLEIQRTEQGDSAMYLCASRPSGAYNSPLHFGNGTRLTVT.

The chain employs TRBV5-5 and TRBJ1-3, with a tentative D call TRBD1 (5 bases). Germline CDR1 is SGHKS and CDR2 is YYEKEE (reference sequence). This CDR3 region has 14 residues. Deletions cut 4 bases from V and 2 bases from J, with 10 bases between. The CDR3 DNA reads as TGTGCCAGCAGCGCAGGGCGTCCTGGAAACACCATATATTTT. Protein: CASSAGRPGNTIYF.

About this clone itself: Germline and junction disagree at one end, which may indicate a read error. The J gene is TRBJ1-2, the V gene TRBV11-2; tentative D call: TRBD1 (6 bases). The CDR3 sequence is 13 residues long. CDR1 is SGHAT and CDR2 is FQNNGV in the germline V gene. Written as DNA, the CDR3 is TGTGCCAGCAGCTGGGGGACAAACTCTGGCTACACCTTC. Its protein is CASSWGTNSGYTF.

V and J are TRBV27 and TRBJ2-2; D gene uncertain. Germline V gene data show CDR1 as MNHEY and CDR2 as SMNVEV (reference sequence). The CDR3 sequence is 16 residues long. Trimming shortened V by 0 bases and J by 0 bases, and 8 bases separated the two germline ends. CDR3 in DNA: TGTGCCAGCAGTTTATCGTCTACCCCGAACACCGGGGAGCTGTTTTTT. This sequence encodes CASSLSSTPNTGELFF.

This clone was observed a single time. The chain links TRBV28 to TRBJ2-2, with 14 bases matching TRBD2. Germline V gene sequence: CDR1 MDHEN, CDR2 SYDVKM. V shed 4 bases and J 7 bases; nucleotides not matched to a gene: 11. This CDR3 region has 18 residues. The CDR3 loop is CASSSRTSGRSLGGELFF. The DNA for the CDR3 is TGTGCCAGCAGTTCCAGGACTAGCGGGAGGTCGCTGGGCGGGGAGCTGTTTTTT.

The J gene is TRBJ2-3, the V gene TRBV5-4; D is possibly TRBD1 or TRBD2 (6 bases each). Germline V gene sequence: CDR1 SGHNT, CDR2 YYREEE (reference sequence). V dropped 4 bases and J dropped 6 bases, with 18 bases sitting between them. The CDR3 sequence is 15 residues long. The CDR3 spells CASSLAGQLQDTQYF. CDR3 DNA sequence: TGTGCCAGCAGCCTGGCGGGACAACTTCAGGATACGCAGTATTTT.

This chain uses TRBV6-6 with TRBJ1-2; 7 nucleotides align to TRBD1. This CDR3 spans 15 amino acids. Unmatched junction bases numbered 6, after V lost 2 bases and J lost 3 bases. The germline V gene encodes CDR1 MNHNY and CDR2 SVGAGI (reference sequence). The CDR3 loop reads CASSYTLTGDYGYTF. The CDR3, as DNA: TGTGCCAGCAGTTACACTCTTACAGGGGACTATGGCTACACCTTC.

DNA of the CDR3: TGTGCCAGCAGGGGCTACGGGGGGAGCGATGAGCAGTTCTTC. Its protein product is CASRGYGGSDEQFF. The chain couples TRBV27 to TRBJ2-1; 7 bases line up with TRBD2. Germline CDR1 reads MNHEY; CDR2 reads SMNVEV (reference sequence). V lost 6 bases to trimming and J lost 8 bases; unmatched junction nucleotides: 10. CDR3 length equals 14 residues.

The genes are TRBV27 and TRBJ1-1; 7 bases are a match to TRBD1. J gave up 2 bases and V 5 bases, and 8 bases lay outside the gene matches. Germline lookup yields CDR1 MNHEY and CDR2 SMNVEV (reference sequence). The CDR3 length is 15 residues. The chain's CDR3 is CASSPKTGINTEAFF. CDR3 bases: TGTGCCAGCAGTCCCAAGACAGGGATTAACACTGAAGCTTTCTTT.

In this sample, this clone turned up a few times. The chain has TRBV28 and TRBJ1-2, with a possible D match to TRBD1 (5 bases). The CDR3 contains 18 residues. CDR1 and CDR2 (germline): MDHEN, SYDVKM. V lost 3 bases and J 6 bases, leaving 26 bases between the germline ends. Here the CDR3 DNA reads TGTGCCAGCAGTTTGGGGGGATTAACAGGTTCGGGATTCAATGGCTACACCTTC. Translated: CASSLGGLTGSGFNGYTF.

The chain is built from TRBV10-2 and TRBJ1-6; 8 nucleotides match TRBD1. The CDR3 sequence is 13 residues long. Germline V gene sequence: CDR1 WSHSY, CDR2 SAAADI. V was clipped by 6 bases and J by 10 bases; unmatched bases: 5. CDR3 sequence: CASSGQGGSPLHF. The CDR3 DNA reads TGCGCCAGCAGCGGACAGGGAGGATCACCCCTCCACTTT.

This chain links TRBV2 with TRBJ2-2; TRBD1 matches at 7 bases. V trimming: 5 bases; J trimming: 4 bases; junction bases outside the gene matches: 10. CDR1 is SNHLY, CDR2 FYNNEI, per germline. The length of the CDR3 is 16 residues. The CDR3 here is CASSPHRGGGTGELFF. For the CDR3, the DNA is TGTGCCAGCAGTCCTCACAGGGGCGGTGGCACCGGGGAGCTGTTTTTT.

The chain carries TRBV6-2 or TRBV6-3 and TRBJ1-5; D might be TRBD1 (5 bases). CDR1 is MNHEY and CDR2 is SVGEGT in the germline V gene. Trimming stripped 4 bases from V and 1 base from J, with 17 bases between. The CDR3 runs 17 residues. For the CDR3, the DNA is TGTGCCAGCAGTTTCTCCAGGGTTCGGGTAAGCAATCAGCCCCAGCATTTT. It yields the protein CASSFSRVRVSNQPQHF.

This chain connects TRBV5-6 to TRBJ2-7; 7 nucleotides align to TRBD2. J gave up 6 bases and V 2 bases, and 2 bases lay outside the gene matches. The CDR3 consists of 12 residues. The germline V gene has CDR1 SGHDT and CDR2 YYEEEE. In DNA, the CDR3 is TGTGCCAGCAGCTTTGGCGGGGGCGAGCAGTACTTC. It specifies CASSFGGGEQYF.

The chain is built from TRBV7-9 and TRBJ1-2; D not resolved. There are 14 residues in the CDR3. Trimming left V 1 base short and J 4 bases short, with 10 bases between. CDR1 SEHNR and CDR2 FQNEAQ come from the germline V gene (reference sequence). The CDR3 DNA reads TGTGCCAGCAGCTTAGACGGAGGAATCTATGGCTACACCTTC. This gives the protein CASSLDGGIYGYTF.

The chain is built from TRBV5-4 and TRBJ1-2, with D possibly TRBD1 on 6 matching bases. Germline CDR1 reads SGHNT; CDR2 reads YYREEE (reference sequence). V was trimmed by 3 bases and J by 3 bases, leaving 12 bases between them. CDR3 size: 14 residues. The chain's CDR3 is CASSSGAPYYGYTF. As DNA, the CDR3 is TGTGCCAGCAGCTCAGGGGCGCCGTACTATGGCTACACCTTC.

The chain joins TRBV10-2 to TRBJ1-4; possibly TRBD1 for D (6 bases). Trimming removed 5 bases at V and 6 bases at J, with 10 bases between. The CDR3 covers 13 residues. The V gene's germline CDR1 is WSHSY and CDR2 SAAADI. CDR3 amino acids: CASSTGFYEKLFF. The CDR3 nucleotides read TGCGCCAGCAGTACAGGGTTTTATGAAAAACTGTTTTTT.

In this sample, this clone turned up once. This sample also contains other DNA sequences that code for the same CDR3. The chain uses TRBV6-5 and TRBJ1-1, with 8 bases matching TRBD1. Germline CDR1 reads MNHEY; CDR2 reads SVGAGI. This CDR3 region has 14 residues. Unmatched junction bases numbered 2, after V lost 4 bases and J lost 1 base. CDR3 sequence reads: CASSSDRGNTEAFF. As DNA, the CDR3 is TGTGCCAGCAGTTCCGACAGGGGGAACACTGAAGCTTTCTTT.

The chain recombines TRBV18 with TRBJ1-3; 9 bases map to TRBD1. CDR3 length equals 15 residues. J gave up 1 base and V 3 bases, and 1 base lay outside the gene matches. From germline, CDR1 is KGHSH and CDR2 LQKENI. The CDR3 nucleotides read TGTGCCAGCTCACCCGGGACAGGGTCTGGAAACACCATATATTTT. It translates to CASSPGTGSGNTIYF.

The rearrangement links TRBV2 to TRBJ2-7; D is uncertain. The V and J ends lost 8 bases and 4 bases respectively, with 15 bases between them. The CDR3 spans 13 residues. Germline assignment: CDR1 SNHLY and CDR2 FYNNEI. CDR3 nucleotide sequence: TGTGCCAGCGCGAGTGCGTATCCTTACGAGCAGTACTTC. Protein: CASASAYPYEQYF.

V usage is TRBV30 and J usage is TRBJ2-1; no reliable D call. V lost 0 bases to trimming and J lost 4 bases, with 10 bases between them. Germline CDR1 reads GTSNPN; CDR2 reads SVGIG (reference sequence). The CDR3 is 14 amino acids. The CDR3 region has the DNA TGTGCCTGGAGTGTATTGTACAGTTACAATGAGCAGTTCTTC. Amino acid sequence: CAWSVLYSYNEQFF.

This clone was detected only a few times. The J gene is TRBJ2-7, the V gene TRBV5-1; 7 nucleotides match TRBD1. CDR1 SGHRS and CDR2 YFSETQ come from the germline V gene. V shed 0 bases, J shed 12 bases, and the junction held 9 bases outside the gene matches. The CDR3 has 13 amino acids. DNA of the CDR3: TGCGCCAGCAGCTTGGAGGCAGGGGGAATATCGTACTTC. Translating it yields CASSLEAGGISYF. Drawing the rest from reference TRBV5-1 and TRBJ2-7, the complete variable domain is KAGVTQTPRYLIKTRGQQVTLSCSPISGHRSVSWYQQTPGQGLQFLFEYFSETQRNKGNFPGRFSGRQFSNSRSEMNVSTLELGDSALYLCASSLEAGGISYFGPGTRLTVT.

The J gene is TRBJ2-3, the V gene TRBV5-1; 11 bases are shared with TRBD2. Per the germline V gene, CDR1 is SGHRS and CDR2 is YFSETQ. The J segment lost 2 bases and the V segment lost 2 bases, leaving 4 bases of the junction unmatched. The CDR3 has 16 residues. Here the CDR3 reads CASSLRTSGSTDTQYF. For the CDR3, the DNA is TGCGCCAGCAGCTTACGGACTAGCGGGTCCACAGATACGCAGTATTTT.